A selection of T cell receptor beta chains follows, all from one sample in a study of blood T cells in healthy people across ages. MiXCR, run by TCRdb on the 5' RACE reads, gives a single entry per CDR3 protein. Found here are roughly 1.7 million distinct CDR3 sequences, about 31% of them singletons; the top ten hold approximately 10%. Sequenced: blood. These receptors all stem from a woman in her twenties or thirties in good health. The CDR3 runs from the conserved cysteine through the conserved F or W. The order of the fields is J gene, V gene, clone size, D gene, CDR3 protein, CDR3 DNA. D genes are given only for firm matches. Clone sizes are given selectively: once, few, many, or a class where the clone is expanded.

TRBJ2-1 | TRBV20-1 | few | TRBD1 | CSVGRDRFSYNEQFF | TGCAGTGTTGGCCGGGACAGGTTCTCCTACAATGAGCAGTTCTTC
TRBJ2-7 | TRBV10-3 | few | NA | CAITSIVGAGEQYF | TGTGCCATCACCTCCATCGTGGGAGCGGGTGAGCAGTACTTC
TRBJ2-7 | TRBV12-3/TRBV12-4 | NA | NA | CASSLSSGLNEQYF | TGTGCCAGCAGTTTATCGTCCGGCTTAAACGAGCAGTACTTC
TRBJ2-3 | TRBV12-3/TRBV12-4 | NA | TRBD2 | CAGSPSGGRADTQYF | TGTGCCGGCAGCCCTAGCGGGGGGCGCGCAGATACGCAGTATTTT
TRBJ2-7 | TRBV30 | NA | NA | CALGVKDRLSYEQYF | TGTGCCTTGGGTGTGAAGGACCGACTCTCCTACGAGCAGTACTTC
TRBJ2-1 | TRBV5-1 | few | TRBD2 | CASSLAGQRGPYNEQFF | TGCGCCAGCAGCTTGGCCGGGCAGCGGGGACCTTACAATGAGCAGTTCTTC
TRBJ1-2 | TRBV20-1 | few | NA | CSATYIVPNYGYTF | TGCAGTGCTACTTACATCGTCCCTAACTATGGCTACACCTTC
TRBJ2-1 | TRBV28 | many | TRBD1 | CASSPTGQGMNEQFF | TGTGCCAGCAGTCCGACGGGACAGGGTATGAATGAGCAGTTCTTC
TRBJ2-6 | TRBV3-1 | NA | TRBD1 | CASSQDDRGPGANVLTF | TGTGCCAGCAGCCAAGACGACAGGGGGCCCGGGGCCAACGTCCTGACTTTC
TRBJ1-2 | TRBV12-3/TRBV12-4 | few | NA | CASSLKAGSGYTF | TGTGCCAGCAGTTTAAAGGCAGGGTCGGGCTACACCTTC
TRBJ2-7 | TRBV5-5 | NA | TRBD1 | CASSLPEPGQGDEQYF | TGTGCCAGCAGCTTGCCCGAACCGGGACAGGGTGACGAGCAGTACTTC
TRBJ2-2 | TRBV6-6 | once | NA | CASSIGTAATRELFF | TGTGCCAGCAGTATCGGCACGGCAGCCACCAGGGAGCTGTTTTTT
TRBJ1-4 | TRBV12-3/TRBV12-4 | NA | NA | CASSFGAGNEKLFF | TGTGCCAGCAGTTTCGGCGCGGGAAATGAAAAACTGTTTTTT
TRBJ2-3 | TRBV12-3/TRBV12-4 | few | NA | CASSAEGRTDTQYF | TGTGCCAGCAGTGCTGAGGGGAGGACAGATACGCAGTATTTT
TRBJ2-3 | TRBV20-1 | many | NA | CSGFGGNTQYF | TGCAGTGGGTTCGGCGGGAATACGCAGTATTTT
TRBJ2-6 | TRBV6-2/TRBV6-3 | NA | NA | CASSPQPSVTSSGANVLTF | TGTGCCAGCAGTCCTCAACCTAGCGTGACCTCCTCTGGGGCCAACGTCCTGACTTTC
TRBJ2-7 | TRBV27 | few | NA | CASSFLLVPPSEQYF | TGTGCCAGCAGTTTTCTTCTCGTCCCCCCAAGCGAGCAGTACTTC
TRBJ1-6 | TRBV9 | few | NA | CASSDPGGTNSPLHF | TGTGCCAGCAGCGACCCTGGGGGGACTAATTCACCCCTCCACTTT
TRBJ2-1 | TRBV4-2 | few | TRBD2 | CASSQETLLAGRPNEQFF | TGTGCCAGCAGCCAAGAAACCCTACTAGCGGGACGCCCCAATGAGCAGTTCTTC
TRBJ1-6 | TRBV20-1 | NA | TRBD1 | CSARGGQGGSPLHF | TGCAGTGCTAGAGGGGGACAGGGCGGTTCACCCCTCCACTTT
TRBJ2-3 | TRBV29-1 | many | TRBD2 | CSVSLAGGTDTQYF | TGCAGCGTTTCCCTGGCGGGAGGCACAGATACGCAGTATTTT
TRBJ2-5 | TRBV12-3/TRBV12-4 | NA | TRBD1 | CASSSWTGGETQYF | TGTGCCAGCAGTTCCTGGACAGGGGGAGAGACCCAGTACTTC
TRBJ2-1 | TRBV7-2 | many | TRBD2 | CASSPRRAGSMFF | TGTGCCAGCAGCCCCCGGAGAGCGGGGAGCATGTTCTTC